This is a list of T cell receptor beta chains from one sample in a study of control samples from healthy donors and cancer patients. The protocol was immunoSEQ multiplex PCR, while the TCRdb copy is restricted to in-frame clones and leaves out a portion. The data show tens of thousands of clones, roughly 85% seen once. Sequencing input: blood. The receptors here all came from a man aged 40-55 years in good health. CDR3s include the opening cysteine and the closing phenylalanine or tryptophan. A D gene is named only where the DNA matches it firmly. Not every row has a clone size; where given, it reads once, few, many or a size class.

j_call,d_call,v_call,clone_size,cdr3_nt,cdr3_aa
TRBJ2-3,NA,TRBV6-5,NA,TGTGCCAGCATGATGGACAGCCGATCCTTAGCGCAGTATTTT,CASMMDSRSLAQYF
TRBJ1-4,NA,TRBV6-4,NA,TGTGCCAGCAGTGAGGGGGCTAATGAAAAACTGTTTTTT,CASSEGANEKLFF
TRBJ2-7,NA,TRBV10-3,NA,TGTGCCATCAGTGTCTCCGATAACTCCTACGAGCAGTACTTC,CAISVSDNSYEQYF
TRBJ1-2,NA,TRBV18,NA,TGTGCCAGCTCACCATACCCGTCGGGGGGCGCGGAATCGTACACCTTC,CASSPYPSGGAESYTF
TRBJ2-1,TRBD2,TRBV9,NA,TGTGCCAGCAGCGTAGCTGGGCGGGGGAGGACGGATGAGCAGTTCTTC,CASSVAGRGRTDEQFF
TRBJ2-3,NA,TRBV4-3,NA,TGCGCCAGCAGCCAAGAACCTAGCTCAGATACGCAGTATTTT,CASSQEPSSDTQYF
TRBJ2-7,NA,TRBV7-2,NA,TGTGCCAGCAGCTTAGCGGGGAGCAGGCAGTACGAGCAGTACTTC,CASSLAGSRQYEQYF
TRBJ2-1,TRBD2,TRBV20-1,few,TGCAGTGCTAGTTTGGCTAGCGGAACGAATGAGCAGTTCTTC,CSASLASGTNEQFF
TRBJ2-2,TRBD1,TRBV6-5,NA,TGTGCCAGCAGTTACTCAGGACAGGGCACCGGGGAGCTGTTTTTT,CASSYSGQGTGELFF
TRBJ2-7,TRBD2,TRBV6-6,once,TGTGCCAGCTCAAGGGACTACCTGAGGGACGAGCAGTACTTC,CASSRDYLRDEQYF
TRBJ1-1,NA,TRBV15,NA,TGTGCCACCAGCACCACAGGGTCGACTGAAGCTTTCTTT,CATSTTGSTEAFF
TRBJ1-6,NA,TRBV27,NA,TGTGCCAGCAGTTTAGCGGGGCAACCCAGGAATTCACCCCTCCACTTT,CASSLAGQPRNSPLHF
TRBJ1-6,TRBD1,TRBV9,NA,TGTGCCAGCAGCACCAGACAGGGGCCTAATTCACCCCTCCACTTT,CASSTRQGPNSPLHF
TRBJ1-3,NA,TRBV7-2,NA,TGTGCCAGCAGCTTAGAAGCAGGCTCTGGAAACACCATATATTTT,CASSLEAGSGNTIYF
TRBJ1-2,NA,TRBV9,once,TGTGCCAGCAGCCCCCGGGGCAGGGATGGCTACACCTTC,CASSPRGRDGYTF
TRBJ2-1,NA,TRBV6-1,NA,TGTGCCAGCAGTGACCCGTTTGGACACGCCCGCCGGGGCAATGAGCAGTTCTTC,CASSDPFGHARRGNEQFF
TRBJ2-7,NA,TRBV28,NA,TGTGCCAGCACCGCGGGACAGTGGGGGCAGTACTTC,CASTAGQWGQYF
TRBJ2-5,TRBD2,TRBV30,NA,TGTGCCTGGGGCCCGGGGAGGGTGGCAGAGACCCAGTACTTC,CAWGPGRVAETQYF
TRBJ2-6,NA,TRBV29-1,NA,TGCAGCGTTGAAGGGACAAGGGACTCTGGGGCCAACGTCCTGACTTTC,CSVEGTRDSGANVLTF
TRBJ1-1,NA,TRBV29-1,once,TGCAGCGTTGAAGAGACGGGGGCAGATCAAGCTTTCTTT,CSVEETGADQAFF
TRBJ2-5,NA,TRBV29-1,once,TGCAGCGTTGAAGATACGAGGGTTAAGGAGACCCAGTACTTC,CSVEDTRVKETQYF
TRBJ1-1,TRBD1,TRBV11-3,NA,TGTGCCAGCAGTCTGCAGGGACAGGGGGTCATGAACACTGAAGCTTTCTTT,CASSLQGQGVMNTEAFF